These 21 T cell receptor beta chains came from one sample sequenced in a study of shared clonotypes between healthy human individuals (dated by TCRdb to the early 2020s). Libraries were made using the immunoSEQ multiplex PCR assay. The clones in this table, taken by TCRdb from immuneACCESS, are in-frame only. Not every clone is retained; where verified, under half of the shortfall comes from an unresolved V gene, and the cause of the rest is unknown. This sample has about 560,000 clones in its table, and around 81% of those were observed once. 12% of the sample lies in the top ten. The specimen was PBMCs. The receptors originated from a woman aged 40 to 50 in good health. Some clones in this sample may be carry-over from other donors' samples.

The chain recombines TRBV19 with TRBJ1-3; 8 bases fit TRBD1. J was trimmed by 0 bases and V by 5 bases; bases with no gene match: 3. In germline, CDR1 is LNHDA, CDR2 SQIVND (reference sequence). This CDR3 is 15 amino acids long. CDR3 region: CASSYRGTSGNTIYF. CDR3 bases: TGTGCCAGTAGTTACAGGGGGACCTCTGGAAACACCATATATTTT. Using reference TRBV19 and TRBJ1-3 for the parts outside the CDR3, the full variable domain is DGGITQSPKYLFRKEGQNVTLSCEQNLNHDAMYWYRQDPGQGLRLIYYSQIVNDFQKGDIAEGYSVSREKKESFPLTVTSAQKNPTAFYLCASSYRGTSGNTIYFGEGSWLTVV.

Points on this clone: The sample has other DNA sequences that encode this CDR3 too. This chain connects TRBV5-1 to TRBJ1-2, with TRBD1 matching 9 bases. With 0 bases clipped from V and 5 bases from J, the junction kept 2 bases outside the gene matches. The CDR3 is 14 amino acids. CDR1 and CDR2 from the germline V gene are SGHRS and YFSETQ. CDR3 region: CASSLGTGAYGYTF. Written as DNA, the CDR3 is TGCGCCAGCAGCTTGGGGACAGGGGCGTATGGCTACACCTTC.

This rearrangement joins TRBV15 to TRBJ2-1; 8 nucleotides match TRBD2. CDR1 is LNHNV, CDR2 YYDKDF, per germline (reference sequence). The J segment lost 6 bases and the V segment lost 0 bases, leaving 4 bases of the junction unmatched. The CDR3 extends over 15 amino acids. The CDR3 DNA reads TGTGCCACCAGCAGAGATAGGACTAGCATCAATGAGCAGTTCTTC. Its protein is CATSRDRTSINEQFF.

The chain couples TRBV7-8 to TRBJ2-7; possible D gene TRBD2, 6 bases. Trimming removed 5 bases from V and 0 bases from J, with 14 bases in between. Germline-derived CDR1 and CDR2 are SGHVS and FQNEAQ. The CDR3 totals 15 residues. The CDR3 loop is CASSGGVQVSYEQYF. The CDR3 DNA sequence: TGTGCCAGCAGCGGCGGGGTACAAGTCTCCTACGAGCAGTACTTC.

The J gene is TRBJ2-1, the V gene TRBV9; the match to TRBD2 covers 15 bases. With V trimmed by 0 bases and J by 4 bases, 8 bases remained unmatched. The CDR3 is made up of 19 amino acids. The V gene's germline CDR1 is SGDLS and CDR2 YYNGEE. Here the CDR3 reads CASSVAEGGLAGGYNEQFF. The DNA for the CDR3 is TGTGCCAGCAGCGTAGCGGAGGGAGGACTAGCGGGAGGGTACAATGAGCAGTTCTTC.

A remark on this clone: With only one base between it and a far larger clone, this is likely a read error. The sample carries other DNA sequences with the same CDR3. V and J are TRBV11-2 and TRBJ2-7; D is possibly TRBD2 (6 bases). With 0 bases removed from V and 6 bases from J, the gap between germline ends came to 12 bases. The CDR3 has 14 residues. Germline assignment: CDR1 SGHAT and CDR2 FQNNGV. In DNA, the CDR3 is TGTGCCAGCAGCTTAGACGGGGGAGCCGGCGAGCAGTACTTC. Translated: CASSLDGGAGEQYF.

This chain links TRBV27 with TRBJ2-7, with 12 bases lining up with TRBD1. Germline V gene data show CDR1 as MNHEY and CDR2 as SMNVEV (reference sequence). The CDR3 has 16 residues. Trimming at V came to 6 bases and at J to 2 bases, leaving 8 bases not matched to a gene. CDR3 loop: CASRSRRDRGPYEQYF. DNA for the CDR3: TGTGCCAGCAGGTCACGCCGGGACAGGGGGCCCTACGAGCAGTACTTC.

V and J are TRBV6-1 and TRBJ2-7; D is perhaps TRBD1 (6 bases). Trimming took 8 bases from V and 4 from J, leaving 12 bases between them. Germline loops: CDR1 MNHNS, CDR2 SASEGT. The CDR3 contains 12 residues. The CDR3 nucleotides are TGTGCCAGCGGCCCCGGGACATACGAGCAGTACTTC. Encoded protein: CASGPGTYEQYF.

This chain connects TRBV5-1 to TRBJ2-5; no firm D call. V lost 4 bases to trimming and J lost 1 base, with 8 bases between them. CDR3 length equals 13 residues. The germline CDR1 and CDR2 sequences are SGHRS and YFSETQ. The CDR3 is CASSPHLQETQYF. The DNA of the CDR3 is TGCGCCAGCAGCCCGCACCTCCAAGAGACCCAGTACTTC.

The chain links TRBV4-1 to TRBJ2-6, with D maybe TRBD2 (5 bases). There are 17 residues in the CDR3. Germline V gene data show CDR1 as MGHRA and CDR2 as YSYEKL. Trimming stripped 3 bases from V and 0 bases from J, with 12 bases between. The CDR3 loop reads CASSQRKGSSGANVLTF. CDR3 nucleotides: TGCGCCAGCAGCCAGCGGAAAGGGAGCTCTGGGGCCAACGTCCTGACTTTC.

The rearrangement uses TRBV9 and TRBJ2-3; TRBD2 aligns across 9 bases. Germline trimming cut 1 base from V and 2 bases from J; bases unmatched to any gene: 5. Germline CDR1 is SGDLS and CDR2 is YYNGEE. This CDR3 region has 16 residues. The CDR3 sequence: CASSVHLAGNTDTQYF. CDR3 DNA: TGTGCCAGCAGCGTACATCTAGCGGGAAACACAGATACGCAGTATTTT.

The chain carries TRBV7-9 and TRBJ2-5; TRBD1 might be the D (6 bases). V lost 5 bases and J lost 3, with 16 bases in between. The germline gives CDR1 SEHNR, CDR2 FQNEAQ (reference sequence). The CDR3 consists of 15 residues. The CDR3 sequence: CASSPTGHNKETQYF. The CDR3 DNA reads as TGTGCCAGCAGCCCTACGGGACATAATAAAGAGACCCAGTACTTC.

In its sample, this clone was seen once. The genes are TRBV7-8 and TRBJ1-4; the match to TRBD1 covers 7 bases. V lost 3 bases and J lost 7; bases outside the gene matches: 11. The V gene's germline CDR1 is SGHVS and CDR2 FQNEAQ. CDR3 length: 16 residues. CDR3 region: CASSLSYGRGTEKLFF. CDR3 nucleotide sequence: TGTGCCAGCAGCTTGTCGTATGGCAGGGGGACTGAAAAACTGTTTTTT. Together with reference TRBV7-8 and TRBJ1-4, the CDR3 gives the full variable domain: GAGVSQSPRYKVAKRGQDVALRCDPISGHVSLFWYQQALGQGPEFLTYFQNEAQLDKSGLPSDRFFAERPEGSVSTLKIQRTQQEDSAVYLCASSLSYGRGTEKLFFGSGTQLSVL.

This chain connects TRBV2 to TRBJ1-4; possibly TRBD1 for D (6 bases). Between the trimmed V and J ends, which lost 4 bases and 3 bases, there was a span of 9 bases. The length of the CDR3 is 14 residues. From germline, CDR1 is SNHLY and CDR2 FYNNEI. The CDR3 DNA reads as TGTGCCAGCAGTGGATCAGGGGCTAATGAAAAACTGTTTTTT. Protein sequence: CASSGSGANEKLFF.

The CDR3 DNA is TGTGCCAGCTCACCACTGGTCGGTTTTAGAGAGCAGTACTTC. It specifies CASSPLVGFREQYF. The rearrangement links TRBV18 to TRBJ2-7; D is ambiguous. The germline gives CDR1 KGHSH, CDR2 LQKENI. The CDR3 extends over 14 amino acids. V was cut by 1 base and J by 7 bases, with 14 bases left in between. Drawing the rest from reference TRBV18 and TRBJ2-7, the complete variable domain is NAGVMQNPRHLVRRRGQEARLRCSPMKGHSHVYWYRQLPEEGLKFMVYLQKENIIDESGMPKERFSAEFPKEGPSILRIQQVVRGDSAAYFCASSPLVGFREQYFGPGTRLTVT.

The J gene is TRBJ2-5, the V gene TRBV5-1, with TRBD1 matching 7 bases. V lost 10 bases, J lost 7 bases, and 16 bases stayed unmatched. CDR3 length: 14 residues. The germline V gene has CDR1 SGHRS and CDR2 YFSETQ. For the CDR3, the DNA is TGCGCCGGTGGCCGGGCAGGGGGTCTAGGGACCCAGTACTTC. This sequence encodes CAGGRAGGLGTQYF.

The chain combines TRBV27 with TRBJ2-5; TRBD2 aligns across 11 bases. After removal of 6 bases from V and 1 base from J, the junction contained 1 base not matched to a gene. CDR1 is MNHEY and CDR2 is SMNVEV in the germline V gene (reference sequence). The CDR3 runs to 14 residues. CDR3 sequence (DNA): TGTGCCAGCAGAGGGACTAGCGGCCAAGAGACCCAGTACTTC. Amino acid sequence: CASRGTSGQETQYF.

This sequence joins TRBV10-3 and TRBJ2-4; no reliable D call. Per the germline V gene, CDR1 is ENHRY and CDR2 is SYGVKD. This CDR3 is built from 11 residues. V lost 10 bases and J 8 bases, leaving 12 bases between the germline ends. In DNA, the CDR3 is TGTGCCACGAGTAAGTGGGACATTCAGTACTTC. Its protein is CATSKWDIQYF.

Points on this clone: The identical CDR3 is also encoded by other nucleotide sequences in the sample. The chain uses TRBV7-2 and TRBJ2-7, with TRBD1 matching over 7 bases. The V gene's germline CDR1 is SGHTA and CDR2 FQGNSA. The junction had 6 bases not matched to a gene; V was cut back by 5 bases and J by 2 bases. The CDR3 covers 14 residues. CDR3 coding DNA: TGTGCCAGCAGCCCCCGACAGGGCCCCTACGAGCAGTACTTC. Translation gives CASSPRQGPYEQYF.

Remarks on this clone: The junction differs from germline at one of its ends, possibly a read error. This chain uses TRBV6-1 with TRBJ1-2; D remains ambiguous. The V gene's germline CDR1 is MNHNS and CDR2 SASEGT. The CDR3 consists of 15 residues. The CDR3 region has the DNA TGTGCCAGCAGGGAAGAAGGCGGATCGTCCTATGGCTACACCTTC. It specifies CASREEGGSSYGYTF.

Turning to this clone: The sample carries other DNA sequences with the same CDR3. The CDR3 DNA is TGCGCCAGCAGCGAGGGTAGCACAGATACGCAGTATTTT. It codes for CASSEGSTDTQYF. The chain links TRBV5-1 to TRBJ2-3; D perhaps matches TRBD2 (5 bases). The germline V gene encodes CDR1 SGHRS and CDR2 YFSETQ. Trimming pared 4 bases from V and 0 bases from J, leaving 6 bases between. The CDR3 consists of 13 residues.